This T cell receptor beta chain is drawn from a study of Ad26.COV2.S vaccination and SARS-CoV-2 variants. General study results and limits: Responses of T cells in total may have been underestimated by the TCR breadth and depth analyses.

Assay: immunoSEQ multiplex PCR; the TCRdb copy retains only in-frame clones and omits some. Among some 340,000 clones, 86% were seen once, and the ten largest hold 1.5% to 2%. Specified treatment: 19 received Ad26.COV2.S at low or high dose, single or two shots; 5 received placebo; per-sample allocation not given. Sampling was performed 63 days after the first vaccine or placebo injection. Trimming shortened V by 4 bases and J by 3 bases, and 11 bases separated the two germline ends. There are 14 residues in the CDR3. Germline assignment: CDR1 SGHRS and CDR2 YFSETQ. About this clone itself: Its cognate antigen is unknown.

The chain combines TRBV5-1 with TRBJ2-1; D uncertain. The material was peripheral blood, obtained in a trial of Ad26.COV2.S vaccine versus placebo. The receptor was derived from a person between 18 and 65 years old who received the Ad26.COV2.S COVID-19 vaccine or a placebo. This CDR3 is CASSPTWIYNEQFF. In DNA, the CDR3 is TGCGCCAGCAGCCCGACGTGGATCTACAATGAGCAGTTCTTC.